The 28 T cell receptor beta chains reported below all come from one sample, sequenced in a study of blood T cells in healthy people across ages. Using a J-beta primer mix together with a sample-barcoded 5' primer, a second PCR was run for roughly 6 to 11 cycles. TCRdb reanalysed the 5' RACE reads using MiXCR and keeps one entry per CDR3 protein. Counted here are 700,000 or so distinct CDR3 sequences, 22% occurring once; the ten biggest clones make up 22%. The sample taken for sequencing was blood. These receptors all stem from an older man in good health.

The rearrangement links TRBV7-2 to TRBJ2-3; D unclear. Trimming left V 1 base short and J 6 bases short, with 11 bases between. The CDR3 length is 14 residues. CDR1 is SGHTA and CDR2 is FQGNSA in the germline V gene. This chain's CDR3 is CASSLDAGGDTQYF. The CDR3 DNA follows: TGTGCCAGCAGCTTAGATGCAGGCGGCGATACGCAGTATTTT.

The rearrangement links TRBV6-2 or TRBV6-3 to TRBJ2-7; 8 nucleotides align to TRBD2. The DNA end is a closer match to TRBJ2-5, so the J assignment may be wrong. Germline V CDR1 and CDR2: MNHEY, SVGEGT. The CDR3 totals 13 residues. In nucleotides, the CDR3 is TGTGCCAGCAGGGATAGCGGGGAAGAGACCCAGTACTTC. Its protein product is CASRDSGEETQYF.

This clonotype was seen a handful of times. CDR3 sequence: CASSRLFEGVKETQYF. The CDR3 bases are TGTGCCAGCAGCCGACTTTTTGAGGGGGTCAAAGAGACCCAGTACTTC. The chain is built from TRBV7-6 and TRBJ2-5, with a possible D match to TRBD1 (6 bases). The germline CDR1 and CDR2 sequences are SGHVS and FNYEAQ. There are 16 residues in the CDR3. V dropped 5 bases and J dropped 3 bases, with 19 bases sitting between them. The complete variable domain, with remaining parts taken from reference TRBV7-6 and TRBJ2-5, reads GAGVSQSPRYKVTKRGQDVALRCDPISGHVSLYWYRQALGQGPEFLTYFNYEAQQDKSGLPNDRFSAERPEGSISTLTIQRTEQRDSAMYRCASSRLFEGVKETQYFGPGTRLLVL.

This clonotype was seen only a few times. This chain joins TRBV29-1 and TRBJ2-3, with 8 positions matching TRBD1. CDR3 length: 13 amino acids. Germline lookup yields CDR1 SQVTM and CDR2 ANQGSEA. Losses at the gene ends were 3 bases for V and 3 bases for J; bases not matched to a gene: 2. CDR3 in amino acids: CSVEDRVTDTQYF. DNA for the CDR3: TGCAGCGTTGAGGACAGGGTGACAGATACGCAGTATTTT.

The chain has TRBV25-1 and TRBJ2-7; 7 positions match TRBD1. V was clipped by 4 bases and J by 4 bases; unmatched bases: 7. From germline, CDR1 is MGHDK and CDR2 SYGVNS. The CDR3 consists of 14 residues. CDR3 coding DNA: TGTGCCAGCAGTGCGACAGGGCCCCTTTACGAGCAGTACTTC. Its translation: CASSATGPLYEQYF.

This chain joins TRBV5-1 and TRBJ2-7, with a tentative D call TRBD2 (6 bases). Germline V gene lookup returns CDR1 SGHRS and CDR2 YFSETQ. The CDR3 covers 15 residues. V lost 1 base and J lost 0, with 11 bases in between. Here the CDR3 reads CASSLPTSPSYEQYF. CDR3 coding DNA: TGCGCCAGCAGCTTGCCGACTAGTCCCTCCTACGAGCAGTACTTC.

The CDR3 here is CASMAHRGTDTQYF. The CDR3 DNA is TGTGCCAGCATGGCTCACAGGGGCACAGATACGCAGTATTTT. The V and J genes are TRBV6-5 and TRBJ2-3; D may be TRBD1 (6 bases). Germline-derived CDR1 and CDR2 are MNHEY and SVGAGI. V was clipped by 7 bases and J by 1 base, with 12 bases between them. The CDR3 runs to 14 residues.

The chain is built from TRBV6-5 and TRBJ2-3; D ambiguous. This CDR3 spans 15 amino acids. V was shortened by 5 bases and J by 6 bases, with 18 bases between the two germline ends. CDR1 is MNHEY and CDR2 is SVGAGI in the germline V gene. CDR3 residues: CASSDTNSQRDTQYF. The CDR3 region has the DNA TGTGCCAGCAGTGACACCAACAGTCAACGGGATACGCAGTATTTT.

A few counts support this clonotype. The V call is TRBV20-1, the J call TRBJ2-5; D is uncertain. Germline V CDR1 and CDR2: DFQATT, SNEGSKA (reference sequence). V was trimmed by 3 bases and J by 1 base, leaving 12 bases between them. This CDR3 spans 14 amino acids. The CDR3 loop reads CSASSGESQETQYF. The CDR3 DNA reads TGCAGTGCTAGTTCCGGCGAGTCCCAAGAGACCCAGTACTTC.

This clonotype was observed a handful of times. This chain uses TRBV6-1 with TRBJ1-2, with 8 positions matching TRBD1. From germline, CDR1 is MNHNS and CDR2 SASEGT. This CDR3 spans 15 amino acids. With 3 bases clipped from V and 4 bases from J, the junction kept 7 bases outside the gene matches. In nucleotides, the CDR3 is TGTGCCAGCAGTGAGGGGGCAGGGGGCGGCTATGGCTACACCTTC. Translated, it gives CASSEGAGGGYGYTF.

The chain employs TRBV20-1 and TRBJ1-2; D is ambiguous. The CDR3 totals 16 residues. The V end lost 2 bases, the J end lost 6 bases, and 22 bases lay between the germline ends. Germline values: CDR1 DFQATT, CDR2 SNEGSKA (reference sequence). Here the CDR3 reads CSARPPSPGLSDGYTF. CDR3 DNA: TGCAGTGCTAGACCCCCTTCCCCCGGGCTTAGCGATGGCTACACCTTC.

The chain couples TRBV18 to TRBJ1-1; D possibly corresponds to TRBD1 (6 bases). Germline V gene sequence: CDR1 KGHSH, CDR2 LQKENI. This CDR3 is built from 14 residues. V lost 6 bases, J lost 0 bases, and 11 bases lay in between. In DNA, the CDR3 is TGTGCCAGCTCGGCGGACAGTTTGAACACTGAAGCTTTCTTT. This codes for CASSADSLNTEAFF.

The chain joins TRBV11-2 to TRBJ2-1, with 7 bases fitting TRBD2. The trim removed 5 bases at V and 0 bases at J, leaving 4 bases unmatched. The CDR3 has 15 amino acids. CDR1 is SGHAT and CDR2 is FQNNGV in the germline V gene. Here the CDR3 DNA reads TGTGCCAGCAGCACAGCTAGCGGCTCCTACAATGAGCAGTTCTTC. Residues: CASSTASGSYNEQFF.

This clonotype has more than one count but fewer than ten. This chain connects TRBV6-2 or TRBV6-3 to TRBJ2-5; D not resolved. The end of the DNA fits TRBJ2-7 better, so the J call may be wrong. The germline V gene has CDR1 MNHEY and CDR2 SVGEGT. This CDR3 comprises 16 residues. CDR3 amino acids: CASSLSGNLVSYEQYF. The DNA of the CDR3 is TGTGCCAGCAGCCTCTCGGGCAACCTGGTGTCCTACGAGCAGTACTTC.

This chain links TRBV3-1 with TRBJ1-2; 8 bases map to TRBD1. Germline CDR1 and CDR2: LGHDT and YNNKEL (reference sequence). CDR3 size: 15 residues. V shed 5 bases and J 4 bases; nucleotides not matched to a gene: 9. CDR3 nucleotide sequence: TGTGCCAGCAGCTTGGGACAGGCAGAATTCTATGGCTACACCTTC. Translated, it gives CASSLGQAEFYGYTF.

This clonotype has a handful of counts. V usage is TRBV7-2 and J usage is TRBJ2-1; the D is unclear. With 1 base removed from V and 2 bases from J, the gap between germline ends came to 9 bases. CDR1 SGHTA and CDR2 FQGNSA come from the germline V gene. The CDR3 has 15 residues. The CDR3 coding sequence is TGTGCCAGCAGCTTAGGGTGGGATCCCTACAATGAGCAGTTCTTC. Translation: CASSLGWDPYNEQFF.

This chain joins TRBV18 and TRBJ2-7; 12 nucleotides agree with TRBD1. The V and J ends lost 2 bases and 5 bases, in that order; junction bases with no gene match: 4. Germline V gives CDR1 KGHSH, CDR2 LQKENI. The CDR3 is made up of 15 amino acids. The CDR3 spells CASSPSGTGGHEQYF. The CDR3, as DNA: TGTGCCAGCTCACCATCGGGGACAGGGGGCCACGAGCAGTACTTC.

This clonotype was seen a handful of times. Here the CDR3 reads CSAPIPDSGNTIYF. CDR3 sequence (DNA): TGCAGTGCTCCAATCCCGGATTCTGGAAACACCATATATTTT. This chain links TRBV20-1 with TRBJ1-3; the D is unclear. Germline V gene sequence: CDR1 DFQATT, CDR2 SNEGSKA (reference sequence). The CDR3 has 14 amino acids. Trimming pared 5 bases from V and 1 base from J, leaving 12 bases between.

This clonotype was seen repeatedly, ten times or more. The V and J genes are TRBV11-2 and TRBJ2-1; TRBD1 is a possible D gene (6 bases). Germline V gene data show CDR1 as SGHAT and CDR2 as FQNNGV. V lost 6 bases and J lost 10, with 10 bases in between. CDR3 length: 11 residues. The CDR3 region has the DNA TGTGCCAGCAGTAGGGGGACAGAGCAGTTCTTC. Translating it yields CASSRGTEQFF.

The V and J genes are TRBV5-1 and TRBJ2-3, with D hard to call. The CDR3 spans 15 residues. CDR1 SGHRS and CDR2 YFSETQ come from the germline V gene. With 4 bases removed from V and 6 bases from J, the gap between germline ends came to 18 bases. The CDR3 spells CASSVPLGRQDTQYF. Written as DNA, the CDR3 is TGCGCCAGCAGCGTACCCCTGGGCAGGCAGGATACGCAGTATTTT.

The rearrangement uses TRBV13 and TRBJ1-1; 8 bases are a match to TRBD1. The V and J ends lost 11 bases and 6 bases, in that order; junction bases with no gene match: 23. The CDR3 is 17 amino acids. Germline CDR1 and CDR2: PRHDT and FYEKMQ (reference sequence). The chain's CDR3 is CAGIGKVRQGAISEAFF. The CDR3 nucleotides are TGTGCCGGCATCGGTAAGGTACGGCAGGGGGCGATCTCTGAAGCTTTCTTT.

This clonotype has a handful of counts. The chain combines TRBV11-2 with TRBJ2-7; weak D call: TRBD1 (6 bases). The V and J ends lost 3 bases and 1 base respectively, with 10 bases between them. The CDR3 consists of 14 residues. The V gene's germline CDR1 is SGHAT and CDR2 FQNNGV. The CDR3 loop reads CASSFDRSSYEQYF. In nucleotides, the CDR3 is TGTGCCAGCAGCTTTGACAGGTCATCCTACGAGCAGTACTTC.

This clonotype turned up a few times. This chain connects TRBV7-3 to TRBJ2-1, with TRBD2 identical over 14 bases. The CDR3 contains 16 residues. V was clipped by 5 bases and J by 6 bases; unmatched bases: 6. CDR1 is SGHTA, CDR2 FQGTGA, per germline. The CDR3 DNA reads TGTGCCAGCAGCACCCGCGGGACTAGCGGGAGCAATGAGCAGTTCTTC. It translates to CASSTRGTSGSNEQFF.

CDR3 protein: CASREGLAGGLGELFF. DNA of the CDR3: TGTGCCAGCAGGGAGGGACTAGCGGGGGGCCTCGGGGAGCTGTTTTTT. This rearrangement joins TRBV2 to TRBJ2-2; 15 bases align to TRBD2. Germline loops: CDR1 SNHLY, CDR2 FYNNEI. This CDR3 has 16 amino acids. Trimming at V came to 6 bases and at J to 7 bases, leaving 6 bases not matched to a gene.

This clonotype was counted a few times. The chain has TRBV27 and TRBJ1-1; the D gene is possibly TRBD1 (5 bases). The CDR3 extends over 15 amino acids. Trimming pared 0 bases from V and 7 bases from J, leaving 15 bases between. The germline V gene encodes CDR1 MNHEY and CDR2 SMNVEV (reference sequence). The CDR3 DNA reads as TGTGCCAGCAGTTTATCGTCCAGGGCGAGGAATGAAGCTTTCTTT. It encodes CASSLSSRARNEAFF.

J is TRBJ1-2 and V is TRBV5-1; TRBD1 agrees at 9 bases. This CDR3 comprises 14 residues. V lost 4 bases and J lost 5; bases outside the gene matches: 6. Germline V gene lookup returns CDR1 SGHRS and CDR2 YFSETQ. As DNA, the CDR3 is TGCGCCAGCAGCACGGGACAGGGAGTTTATGGCTACACCTTC. This gives the protein CASSTGQGVYGYTF.

This clonotype has more than one count but fewer than ten. The rearrangement joins TRBV20-1 to TRBJ2-3, with 10 bases that match TRBD2. CDR3 length: 14 amino acids. Looked up from germline, CDR1 is DFQATT and CDR2 is SNEGSKA (reference sequence). J gave up 8 bases and V 3 bases, and 8 bases lay outside the gene matches. The CDR3 region has the DNA TGCAGTGCTAGTGCTTTAGCGGGGGGTGGTACGCAGTATTTT. It codes for CSASALAGGGTQYF.

As regards this clonotype: One end of the junction does not line up with germline, which may come from a read error. This chain connects TRBV29-1 to TRBJ2-5; D is unresolved. From germline, CDR1 is SQVTM and CDR2 ANQGSEA. The CDR3 length is 10 residues. The CDR3 nucleotides are TGCAGCGTTGAGACCGGTGATCGACTCTTC. Translation: CSVETGDRLF.